The 27 T cell receptor beta chains reported below all come from one sample, sequenced in a study. TCRdb re-called the RT-PCR reads with MiXCR, one entry per CDR3 protein. The table records around 700,000 distinct CDR3 sequences, approximately 15% of them present only once. Sequenced input: memory CD4+ T cells from blood. These receptor sequences come from a female donor in good health, serving as a healthy control.

This clonotype was observed at least ten times. The chain links TRBV3-1 to TRBJ2-7; D is unresolved. Deletions cut 1 base from V and 8 bases from J, with 12 bases between. Germline CDR1 reads LGHDT; CDR2 reads YNNKEL (reference sequence). This CDR3 is 13 amino acids long. This CDR3 is CASSQGIDSQQYF. CDR3 bases: TGTGCCAGCAGCCAAGGTATCGACTCCCAGCAGTACTTC.

This clonotype has ten or more counts. The chain recombines TRBV20-1 with TRBJ2-4, with a tentative D call TRBD1 (5 bases). CDR1 and CDR2 from the germline V gene are DFQATT and SNEGSKA (reference sequence). The length of the CDR3 is 14 residues. Trimming took off 5 bases at V and 8 bases at J, with 19 bases between the two ends. CDR3 DNA sequence: TGCAGTGCTCCCCCGGACATTTTTCCGGACATTCAGTACTTC. This gives the protein CSAPPDIFPDIQYF.

The chain joins TRBV4-2 to TRBJ2-2; D remains unclear. The CDR3 consists of 14 residues. V was cut by 2 bases and J by 0 bases, with 4 bases left in between. Germline V gene lookup returns CDR1 LGHNA and CDR2 YNFKEQ. The CDR3 bases are TGTGCCAGCAGCCAACAGACGAACACCGGGGAGCTGTTTTTT. Encoded protein: CASSQQTNTGELFF.

This clonotype was seen only a few times. The chain couples TRBV5-5 to TRBJ2-1, with TRBD1 as a possible D gene (5 bases). V lost 0 bases and J lost 9, with 13 bases in between. CDR1 and CDR2 (germline): SGHKS, YYEKEE (reference sequence). The CDR3 is 14 residues long. In nucleotides, the CDR3 is TGTGCCAGCAGCTTGGAAGTCGCAGGGATTGAGCAGTTCTTC. This gives the protein CASSLEVAGIEQFF.

The V call is TRBV7-6, the J call TRBJ1-3, with D hard to call. Trimming cost V 8 bases and J 0 bases, with 17 bases left between them. The CDR3 is 16 residues long. Germline V CDR1 and CDR2: SGHVS, FNYEAQ. For the CDR3, the DNA is TGTGCCAGCTCGCGCCTCAGTGGTAGCTCTGGAAACACCATATATTTT. Amino acids: CASSRLSGSSGNTIYF.

This clonotype appeared a few times. This chain uses TRBV4-3 with TRBJ2-3, with 10 nucleotides matching TRBD2. V gave up 4 bases and J gave up 5 bases; unmatched junction bases: 6. Looked up from germline, CDR1 is LGHNA and CDR2 is YSLEER. The CDR3 spans 15 residues. The CDR3, as DNA: TGCGCCAGCAGCCGAGAAGCGGGAGGGGGAGATACGCAGTATTTT. Amino acids: CASSREAGGGDTQYF.

This clonotype showed up just a few times. The J gene is TRBJ2-7, the V gene TRBV6-1; TRBD1 aligns across 8 bases. Losses at the gene ends were 9 bases for V and 3 bases for J; bases not matched to a gene: 4. Germline assignment: CDR1 MNHNS and CDR2 SASEGT. The CDR3 runs to 12 residues. The CDR3 protein is CASEGQVYEQYF. In DNA form, the CDR3 reads TGTGCCAGTGAGGGACAGGTCTACGAGCAGTACTTC.

This clonotype was counted a few times. This chain uses TRBV20-1 with TRBJ2-3; TRBD2 matches at 14 bases. CDR3 length equals 18 residues. Per the germline V gene, CDR1 is DFQATT and CDR2 is SNEGSKA (reference sequence). CDR3 in DNA: TGCAGCACCAGTCGACTAGCGGGAGGGCCGAGGGGATCAGATACGCAGTATTTT. Protein: CSTSRLAGGPRGSDTQYF.

The chain has TRBV12-3 or TRBV12-4 and TRBJ1-4; D possibly corresponds to TRBD1 (5 bases). V lost 6 bases and J 2 bases, leaving 10 bases between the germline ends. CDR3 length equals 14 residues. The CDR3 loop reads CASRPGYTNEKLFF. The CDR3 DNA sequence: TGTGCCAGCAGACCAGGGTACACTAATGAAAAACTGTTTTTT.

This chain links TRBV6-6 with TRBJ1-4; no clear D. The length of the CDR3 is 16 residues. Per germline, CDR1 MNHNY and CDR2 SVGAGI (reference sequence). The germline V and J ends were trimmed by 0 bases and 8 bases, with 16 bases remaining between them. The CDR3 region has the DNA TGTGCCAGCAGTTACTCCATGGTGACTCCACGGGAAAAACTGTTTTTT. Its translation: CASSYSMVTPREKLFF.

This clonotype has only a few counts. V gene TRBV20-1 combines with J gene TRBJ1-2, with 7 bases identical to TRBD1. The V segment lost 1 base and the J segment 4 bases; nucleotides outside the gene matches: 0. The CDR3 totals 12 residues. The germline V gene has CDR1 DFQATT and CDR2 SNEGSKA (reference sequence). The CDR3 loop reads CSARGQGYGYTF. CDR3 sequence (DNA): TGCAGTGCTAGAGGACAGGGCTATGGCTACACCTTC.

This clonotype was counted at least ten times. The rearrangement links TRBV12-3 or TRBV12-4 to TRBJ1-1; D remains ambiguous. The CDR3 is 12 residues long. The V end lost 2 bases, the J end lost 3 bases, and 4 bases lay between the germline ends. CDR3 sequence (DNA): TGTGCCAGCAGTTTAAGTCACACTGAAGCTTTCTTT. Encoded protein: CASSLSHTEAFF.

This clonotype was seen at least ten times. The CDR3 region has the DNA TGTGCCAGCAGCGTGGAAGAGAGCGGGAGTTCACTTGAGACCCAGTACTTC. This codes for CASSVEESGSSLETQYF. The chain couples TRBV6-2 or TRBV6-3 to TRBJ2-5, with 8 bases fitting TRBD2. Germline CDR1 MNHEY, CDR2 SVGEGT. There are 17 residues in the CDR3. Trimming removed 6 bases from V and 5 bases from J; junction bases left unmatched: 17.

In its sample, this clonotype was seen many times. The rearrangement joins TRBV20-1 to TRBJ2-1; 11 nucleotides agree with TRBD1. From germline, CDR1 is DFQATT and CDR2 SNEGSKA (reference sequence). Trimming took 6 bases from V and 4 from J; bases not matched to a gene: 8. This CDR3 has 15 residues. CDR3 sequence reads: CSAPRTGGPYNEQFF. CDR3 DNA: TGCAGTGCCCCACGGACAGGGGGCCCTTACAATGAGCAGTTCTTC.

This clonotype was observed a few times. The V call is TRBV7-9, the J call TRBJ1-3; TRBD1 might be the D (6 bases). There are 15 residues in the CDR3. The germline V gene has CDR1 SEHNR and CDR2 FQNEAQ (reference sequence). The germline V and J ends were trimmed by 4 bases and 0 bases, with 10 bases remaining between them. In DNA form, the CDR3 reads TGTGCCAGCAGCTCAGGGGCCAGCTCTGGAAACACCATATATTTT. Its translation: CASSSGASSGNTIYF.

This clonotype was seen more than once but under ten times. The chain employs TRBV27 and TRBJ2-3; a weak D match, TRBD2 (6 bases). Trimming took 8 bases from V and 6 from J, leaving 30 bases between them. CDR1 is MNHEY, CDR2 SMNVEV, per germline (reference sequence). The CDR3 totals 18 residues. DNA of the CDR3: TGTGCCAGCCGACAGAGACTAGGAGTCGGCCTTACGGTGGATACGCAGTATTTT. It encodes CASRQRLGVGLTVDTQYF.

The chain links TRBV9 to TRBJ2-1, with a weak D call TRBD1 (6 bases). Germline CDR1 and CDR2: SGDLS and YYNGEE. This CDR3 comprises 18 residues. Trimming stripped 3 bases from V and 0 bases from J, with 19 bases between. CDR3 nucleotides: TGTGCCAGCAGCGCCCTAAGTGGGGGCAGGGGCTCCTACAATGAGCAGTTCTTC. Translating gives CASSALSGGRGSYNEQFF. Full variable domain (rest looked up from reference TRBV9 and TRBJ2-1): DSGVTQTPKHLITATGQRVTLRCSPRSGDLSVYWYQQSLDQGLQFLIQYYNGEERAKGNILERFSAQQFPDLHSELNLSSLELGDSALYFCASSALSGGRGSYNEQFFGPGTRLTVL.

There are a few counts of this clonotype. The chain joins TRBV11-1 to TRBJ2-7; 12 bases map to TRBD2. Trimming cost V 5 bases and J 7 bases; bases outside gene matches: 12. Per germline, CDR1 SGHAT and CDR2 FQDESV (reference sequence). CDR3 length equals 16 residues. CDR3 amino acids: CASSHRLAGDVGEQYF. In nucleotides, the CDR3 is TGTGCCAGCAGCCATAGACTAGCGGGAGACGTCGGTGAGCAGTACTTC.

This clonotype was seen a few times. V gene TRBV6-2 or TRBV6-3 combines with J gene TRBJ2-7, with a tentative D call TRBD1 (5 bases). The CDR3 is 14 residues long. In germline, CDR1 is MNHEY, CDR2 SVGEGT. The V end was cut by 5 bases, the J end by 1 base, with 12 bases between. The CDR3, as DNA: TGTGCCAGCAGTAAGGGCGACAGATCCTACGAGCAGTACTTC. It is translated as CASSKGDRSYEQYF.

Turning to this clonotype: The junction and the germline gene differ at one end; a read error may be behind it. The chain is built from TRBV20-1 and TRBJ1-1; D is possibly TRBD1 (5 bases). Germline V gene lookup returns CDR1 DFQATT and CDR2 SNEGSKA (reference sequence). This CDR3 has 14 amino acids. CDR3 sequence reads: CSARPGAKNAEAFF. CDR3 coding DNA: TGCAGTGCTAGACCCGGGGCGAAGAACGCTGAAGCTTTCTTT.

The table lists this clonotype with a few counts. The gene calls are TRBV6-2 or TRBV6-3 and TRBJ2-1; D remains unclear. V lost 3 bases to trimming and J lost 4 bases, with 13 bases between them. CDR1 MNHEY and CDR2 SVGEGT come from the germline V gene. The CDR3 is made up of 15 amino acids. The CDR3 sequence is CASSYLGPLYNEQFF. The DNA of the CDR3 is TGTGCCAGCAGTTATTTGGGTCCACTATACAATGAGCAGTTCTTC.

V is TRBV12-3 or TRBV12-4 and J is TRBJ1-1; 7 nucleotides match TRBD1. Losses at the gene ends were 5 bases for V and 4 bases for J; bases not matched to a gene: 7. The CDR3 contains 14 residues. The CDR3 protein is CASSPQQGITEAFF. CDR3 sequence (DNA): TGTGCCAGCAGTCCCCAACAGGGGATCACTGAAGCTTTCTTT.

The chain has TRBV6-6 and TRBJ2-7; D is unclear. Germline V gene sequence: CDR1 MNHNY, CDR2 SVGAGI (reference sequence). Between the trimmed V and J ends, which lost 6 bases and 6 bases, there was a span of 18 bases. There are 14 residues in the CDR3. The CDR3 DNA follows: TGTGCCAGCAGCCCCCCCGGATTTCTCGTCGAGCAGTACTTC. As protein: CASSPPGFLVEQYF.

This chain links TRBV7-3 with TRBJ2-3; TRBD2 aligns across 8 bases. Per the germline V gene, CDR1 is SGHTA and CDR2 is FQGTGA. The CDR3 is made up of 16 amino acids. V trimming: 3 bases; J trimming: 0 bases; junction bases outside the gene matches: 5. CDR3 in amino acids: CASSFTSGASTDTQYF. Here the CDR3 DNA reads TGTGCCAGCAGCTTTACTAGCGGAGCTAGCACAGATACGCAGTATTTT.

This sequence joins TRBV6-6 and TRBJ2-7; 7 bases fit TRBD2. From germline, CDR1 is MNHNY and CDR2 SVGAGI (reference sequence). CDR3 length equals 15 residues. V lost 6 bases, J lost 6 bases, and 14 bases stayed unmatched. The CDR3 nucleotides are TGTGCCAGCAGCCCTCGGAGGGACTACAATAGCGAGCAGTACTTC. As protein: CASSPRRDYNSEQYF.

This sequence joins TRBV12-3 or TRBV12-4 and TRBJ2-3; D is perhaps TRBD1 (6 bases). This CDR3 contains 13 residues. The V gene lost 8 bases and the J gene lost 1 base, with 10 bases spanning the gap. For the CDR3, the DNA is TGTGCCAGCCTTAAGGGGGGCACAGATACGCAGTATTTT. It yields the protein CASLKGGTDTQYF.

This clonotype has ten or more counts. The V gene is TRBV10-3, the J gene TRBJ2-5; 8 positions agree with TRBD2. This CDR3 region has 13 residues. Germline V gene lookup returns CDR1 ENHRY and CDR2 SYGVKD. J was trimmed by 7 bases and V by 4 bases; bases with no gene match: 5. CDR3 region: CAISGAGVGTQYF. The DNA of the CDR3 is TGTGCCATCAGTGGAGCGGGAGTAGGGACCCAGTACTTC.